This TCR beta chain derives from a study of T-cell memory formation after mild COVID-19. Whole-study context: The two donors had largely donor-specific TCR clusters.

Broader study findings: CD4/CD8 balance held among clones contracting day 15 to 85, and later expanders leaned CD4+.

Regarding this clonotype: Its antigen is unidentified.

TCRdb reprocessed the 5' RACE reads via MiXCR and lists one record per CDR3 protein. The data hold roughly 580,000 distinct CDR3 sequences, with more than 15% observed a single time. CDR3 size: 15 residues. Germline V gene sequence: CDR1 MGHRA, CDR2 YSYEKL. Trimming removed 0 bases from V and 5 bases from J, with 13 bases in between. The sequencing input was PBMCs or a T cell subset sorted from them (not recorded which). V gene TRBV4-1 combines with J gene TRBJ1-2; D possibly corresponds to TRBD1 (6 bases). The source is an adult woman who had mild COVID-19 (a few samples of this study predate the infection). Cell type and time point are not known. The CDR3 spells CASSQDRGPLYGYTF. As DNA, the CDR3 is TGCGCCAGCAGCCAAGACAGGGGCCCTTTATATGGCTACACCTTC.